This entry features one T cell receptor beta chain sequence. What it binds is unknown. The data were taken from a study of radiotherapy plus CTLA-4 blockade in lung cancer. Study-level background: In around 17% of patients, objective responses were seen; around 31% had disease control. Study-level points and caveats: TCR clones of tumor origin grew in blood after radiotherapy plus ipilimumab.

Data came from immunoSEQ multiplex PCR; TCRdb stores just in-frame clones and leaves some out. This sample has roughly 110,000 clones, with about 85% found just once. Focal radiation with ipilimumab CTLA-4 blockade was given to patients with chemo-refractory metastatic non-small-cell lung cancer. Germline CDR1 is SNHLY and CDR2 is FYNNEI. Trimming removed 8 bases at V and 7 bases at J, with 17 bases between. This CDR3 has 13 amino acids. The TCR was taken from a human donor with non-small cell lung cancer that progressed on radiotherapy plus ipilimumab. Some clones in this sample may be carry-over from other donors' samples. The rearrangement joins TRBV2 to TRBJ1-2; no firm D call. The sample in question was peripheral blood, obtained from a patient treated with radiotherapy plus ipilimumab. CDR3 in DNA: TGTGCCAGCGACTTATTAGGGATCGGTGGCTACACCTTC. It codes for CASDLLGIGGYTF.